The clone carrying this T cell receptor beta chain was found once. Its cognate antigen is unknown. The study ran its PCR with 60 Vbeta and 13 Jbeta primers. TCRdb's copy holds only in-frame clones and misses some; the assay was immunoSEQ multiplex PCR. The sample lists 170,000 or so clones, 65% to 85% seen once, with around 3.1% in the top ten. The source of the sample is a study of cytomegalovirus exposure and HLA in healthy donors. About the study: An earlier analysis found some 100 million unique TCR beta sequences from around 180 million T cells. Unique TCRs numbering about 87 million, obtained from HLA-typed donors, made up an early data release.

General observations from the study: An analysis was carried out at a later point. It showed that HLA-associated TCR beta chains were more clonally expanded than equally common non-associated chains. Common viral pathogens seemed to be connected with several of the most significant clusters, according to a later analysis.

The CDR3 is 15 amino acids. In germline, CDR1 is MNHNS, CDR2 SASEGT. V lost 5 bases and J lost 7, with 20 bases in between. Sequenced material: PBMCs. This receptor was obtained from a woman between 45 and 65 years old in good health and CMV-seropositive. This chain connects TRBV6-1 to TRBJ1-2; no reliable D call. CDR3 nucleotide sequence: TGTGCCAGCAGTTTGACCCCCCTAGCCCCGGGTGGCTACACCTTC. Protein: CASSLTPLAPGGYTF.